This T cell receptor (beta chain) was captured in a study of cytomegalovirus exposure and HLA in healthy donors. Study-level results: The classifier, whose performance was assessed in both the original and validation cohorts, reportedly diagnosed cytomegalovirus status with high specificity and sensitivity. According to a subsequent analysis, TCR clusters identified in the first cohort showed a tendency to co-occur across the 100 to 150 validation repertoires. The CMV antigen specificity of a few CMV-associated chains was confirmed through in vitro analysis.

Clones were read by immunoSEQ multiplex PCR, and TCRdb kept only the in-frame ones, dropping some. The sample carries fewer than 400,000 clones, around 86% recorded once. The germline gives CDR1 MNHNY, CDR2 SVGAGI (reference sequence). The CDR3 is 12 residues long. The V and J ends lost 6 bases and 8 bases respectively, with 11 bases between them. As for this clone: Antigen: not known.

The receptor comes from a young woman in good health and CMV-seronegative. The specimen sequenced was PBMCs. The gene calls are TRBV6-6 and TRBJ2-1, with D possibly TRBD2 on 6 matching bases. CDR3 region: CASSLRGHEQFF. CDR3 DNA sequence: TGTGCCAGCAGCTTGCGGGGCCATGAGCAGTTCTTC.